Sequencing of this T cell receptor beta chain was carried out in a study of graft-versus-host responses after intestinal transplantation (dated by TCRdb to about 2021). For the wider study: Recipients received multivisceral, liver-intestinal, or isolated intestinal transplants. All recipients received anti-thymocyte globulin induction followed by maintenance tacrolimus and steroids for 3 to 4 years. Graft-versus-host and host-versus-graft alloreactive T cell clones were tracked in the graft, circulation and bone marrow after intestinal transplantation using bulk TCR-beta CDR3 sequencing. Alloreactive clones were identified by sequencing pre-transplant mixed lymphocyte reaction products and comparing them with unstimulated pre-transplant donor and recipient T cells. A cohort of 20 to 25 intestinal transplant recipients, including one retransplant, was enrolled, and a few patients lacking pretransplant specimens were excluded. A peak of at least 4% donor T cells among recipient peripheral blood mononuclear cells was the definition used for donor T cell macrochimerism. Rather than going through the commercial service, samples from a few later patients were sequenced in-house on an Illumina MiSeq and processed with MiXCR. What the work shows at the level of the full study, not this receptor alone: Patients with donor T cell macrochimerism had high GvH to HvG T cell clonal ratios in their allografts. GvH clones were detected in recipient bone marrow, and some of these GvH clones were observed earlier in ileal mucosa or blood, consistent with an intestinal mucosal origin. Early after transplant, declines in HvG clones were associated with peak levels of circulating GvH clones. The relatively low number and heterogeneity of intestinal transplant patients limited the conclusions.

The time point label here, explained by the study, means: cells obtained before transplantation from donor or recipient. CD3+CD4+ and CD3+CD8+ populations were FACS-sorted from unstimulated pre-transplant donor and recipient cells taken from spleen or lymph nodes. V is cut back by 4 bases and J by 5 bases, with 11 bases in the junction unmatched. The CDR1 and CDR2 encoded by the germline V gene are SGDLS and YYNGEE. From the cysteine through the phenylalanine, the CDR3 covers 15 amino acids. Just CDR3 DNA is preserved here, 45 bases in frame from base 1. As concerns this clone: It lacks a known antigen. Base qualities were left out, and no much larger clone turns up one base away.

Library prep was done by the immunoSEQ multiplex PCR assay. For most patients, genomic DNA was isolated using the Qiagen DNeasy Blood and Tissue Kit and was shipped frozen to Adaptive Biotechnologies for TCR sequencing. For most patients, genomic DNA was subjected to high-throughput TCR-beta CDR3 sequencing by Adaptive Biotechnologies. The authors' pipeline ran thus. TCR sequencing data were retrieved from Adaptive's ImmunoSEQ software for 18 patients, whereas a few other patients were processed with MiXCR and VDJtools. CD4 versus CD8 sorting errors were corrected by removing sequences found in both subsets at a frequency ratio below 5:1. CDR3 nucleotide sequences shared between donor and recipient were removed because the origin of such sequences could not be assigned. To count as alloreactive, a clone needed at least 2-fold expansion over unstimulated cells and a minimum CFSE-low frequency of 0.002% (template counts) or 0.001% (read counts). A clone was considered mappable if detected in the sequenced pre-transplant spleen, lymph node, or MLR CFSE-low populations of the donor or recipient. The cumulative frequency of alloreactive clones was calculated as a percentage of all sequences, weighted by copy number. TCRdb's version of the immuneACCESS table is confined to in-frame rearrangements and falls short of the full clone set. An unresolved V gene accounts for under half of the shortfall where checked; the remainder is of unknown origin. V, J and clone size are those of that table, while D and trimming were read from the DNA. This sample holds roughly 120,000 clones; 85% to 95% were observed only once. Jointly, the top ten make up more than 2.5% of the sample.

The sequence was obtained from a human donor who received an intestinal transplant. The sample was unstimulated CD8+ T cells sorted from spleen or lymph node cells, taken before intestinal transplant. In this chain, TRBV9 is recombined with TRBJ2-7; TRBD2 matches 8 bases in the middle. The DNA sequence is given as TGTGCCAGCAGCTTAAGAGCGGGAGTGGCCCACGAGCAGTACTTC. Translated, this gives CASSLRAGVAHEQYF.